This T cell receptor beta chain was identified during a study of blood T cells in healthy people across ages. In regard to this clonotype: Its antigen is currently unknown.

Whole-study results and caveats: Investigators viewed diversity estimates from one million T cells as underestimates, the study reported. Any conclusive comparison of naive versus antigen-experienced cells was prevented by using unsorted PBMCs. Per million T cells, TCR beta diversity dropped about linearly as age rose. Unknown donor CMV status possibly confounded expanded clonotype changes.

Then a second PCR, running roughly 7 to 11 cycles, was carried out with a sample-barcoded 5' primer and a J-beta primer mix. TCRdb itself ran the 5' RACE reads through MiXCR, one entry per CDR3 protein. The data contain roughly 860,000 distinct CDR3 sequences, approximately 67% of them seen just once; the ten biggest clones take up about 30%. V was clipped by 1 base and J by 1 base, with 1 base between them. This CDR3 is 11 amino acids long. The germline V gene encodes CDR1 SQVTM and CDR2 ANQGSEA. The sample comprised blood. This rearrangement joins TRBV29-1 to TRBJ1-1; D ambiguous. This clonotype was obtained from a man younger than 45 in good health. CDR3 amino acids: CSVEANTEAFF. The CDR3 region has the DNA TGCAGCGTTGAAGCGAACACTGAAGCTTTCTTT.